This TCR beta chain emerged from a study of blood T cell repertoires in COVID-19. Germline-derived CDR1 and CDR2 are MDHEN and SYDVKM. V shed 6 bases and J shed 4 bases, with 18 bases lying between them. The CDR3 is 15 residues long. Repertoires were generated with immunoSEQ multiplex PCR, while TCRdb's copy carries only in-frame clones and drops some. Of roughly 130,000 clones in the sample, approximately 80% were seen once. There are many counts of this clone. Sequenced: peripheral blood. The V call is TRBV28, the J call TRBJ1-2; maybe TRBD1 (6 bases). The source is a man aged 65 to 79 with acute or convalescent COVID-19. The CDR3 reads CASSPRTALGYGYTF. The CDR3 nucleotides read TGTGCCAGCAGCCCTAGGACAGCCCTTGGCTATGGCTACACCTTC.